Listed below are T cell receptor beta chains from one sample, sequenced in a study of CD8 T cells in ankylosing spondylitis. MiXCR, applied by TCRdb to the 5' RACE reads, yields one record per CDR3 protein. The table shows 300,000 to 350,000 distinct CDR3 sequences, with around 20% occurring only once. The sequenced sample was blood, either unsorted or a sorted T cell fraction (not recorded which). The receptor source for this set is a female donor with ankylosing spondylitis or in good health (not recorded which). Both conserved end residues are part of each CDR3.

j_call,v_call,cdr3_aa
TRBJ2-1,TRBV20-1,CSARDLRLASSYNEQFF
TRBJ2-3,TRBV25-1,CASSEIRPQGTDTQYF
TRBJ2-2,TRBV20-1,CSARDMASPPGELFF
TRBJ2-7,TRBV11-2,CASSLDTFRGPNTYEQYF
TRBJ1-2,TRBV6-1,CASGRTGDYGYTF
TRBJ1-5,TRBV29-1,CSVSGDSNQPQHF
TRBJ1-5,TRBV9,CASSVGQENQPQHF
TRBJ2-7,TRBV2,CASSPLRGNPQQYF
TRBJ2-7,TRBV7-2,CASSLLAESSYEQYF
TRBJ2-3,TRBV5-1,CASSLNTRGTDTQYF
TRBJ2-5,TRBV5-1,CASSLELAGGETQYF
TRBJ2-3,TRBV5-5,CASSLRPEDTDTQYF
TRBJ2-1,TRBV7-2,CASSSGPNYNEQFF
TRBJ2-5,TRBV7-2,CASSPGTRPIQETQYF
TRBJ2-1,TRBV5-1,CASSLFSRTNEQFF
TRBJ2-5,TRBV20-1,CSARPTSGSGETQYF
TRBJ2-1,TRBV12-3/TRBV12-4,CASSPTGPNEQFF
TRBJ2-5,TRBV7-9,CASSTRDPETQYF
TRBJ1-1,TRBV12-3/TRBV12-4,CASLFYPPFAAVVGNTEAFF
TRBJ2-1,TRBV7-8,CASSLGLSNEQFF
TRBJ1-1,TRBV12-3/TRBV12-4,CASSLISGTANTEAFF
TRBJ1-2,TRBV29-1,CSGSGTNYGYTF